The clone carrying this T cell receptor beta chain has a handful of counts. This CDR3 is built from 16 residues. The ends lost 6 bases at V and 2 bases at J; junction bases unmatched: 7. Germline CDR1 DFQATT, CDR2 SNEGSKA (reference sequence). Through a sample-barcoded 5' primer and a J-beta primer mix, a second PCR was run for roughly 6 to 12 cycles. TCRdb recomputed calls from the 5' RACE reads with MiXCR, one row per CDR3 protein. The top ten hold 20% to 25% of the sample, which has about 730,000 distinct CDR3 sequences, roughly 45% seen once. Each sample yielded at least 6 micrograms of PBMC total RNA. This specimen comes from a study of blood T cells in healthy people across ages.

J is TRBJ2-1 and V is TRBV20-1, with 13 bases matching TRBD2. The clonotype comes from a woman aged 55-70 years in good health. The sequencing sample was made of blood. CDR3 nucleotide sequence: TGCAGTGCAGGACTAGCGGGAGCTAAGGCCTACAATGAGCAGTTCTTC. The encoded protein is CSAGLAGAKAYNEQFF.